What follows are 30 T cell receptor beta chains derived from one specimen sequenced in a study of tumor-infiltrating lymphocytes in primary liver carcinoma. The authors made TCR beta cDNA from 500 to 600 ng total RNA with a constant-region primer. Three nested multiplex PCR rounds of slightly modified ARM-PCR generated TCR beta libraries. Each of the first two PCR rounds ran approximately 10 cycles with TRBV1-TRBV30 forward and C-beta reverse primers. One entry per CDR3 protein, called by TCRdb with MiXCR from the multiplex PCR reads. The data show about 54,000 distinct CDR3 sequences, about 70% seen once. Unsorted bulk tissue (about 19-33 mg) underwent RNA and DNA co-extraction. The sample comprised liver tumor tissue from sampling region 2. Sample subset: tumor region T2, inferior pole. The receptor set was obtained from a man aged 40-50 years with primary liver carcinoma and hepatitis B virus infection.

On this clonotype: Lacking the conserved final phenylalanine or tryptophan, this CDR3 likely reflects a read error. The rearrangement links TRBV11-2 to TRBJ2-5; D possibly uses TRBD1 or TRBD2 (5 bases each). CDR1 is SGHAT, CDR2 FQNNGV, per germline. The CDR3 extends over 15 amino acids. The ends were cut back, 3 bases at V and 5 bases at J, with 16 bases in the middle. The CDR3 protein is CASSLRAGCRETQYL. DNA for the CDR3: TGTGCCAGCAGCTTGAGGGCAGGGTGCCGTGAGACCCAGTACTTG.

The chain is built from TRBV11-2 and TRBJ1-2; a weak D match, TRBD1 (6 bases). V shed 1 base and J shed 4 bases, with 10 bases lying between them. CDR3 length equals 14 residues. Germline CDR1 SGHAT, CDR2 FQNNGV. The CDR3: CASSLVQGFYGYTF. CDR3 DNA sequence: TGTGCCAGCAGCTTAGTACAGGGTTTCTATGGCTACACCTTC.

Concerning this clonotype: Its ends do not fully match the called genes, so a read error is possible. The rearrangement joins TRBV6-5 to TRBJ2-6, with 8 bases that match TRBD1. Germline-derived CDR1 and CDR2 are MNHEY and SVGAGI. The CDR3 loop spans 18 amino acids. This CDR3 reads CASNPWTGMKAGANVLTF. The CDR3 DNA reads as TGTGCCAGCAATCCTTGGACAGGGATGAAAGCTGGGGCCAACGTCCTAACTTTC.

This clonotype occurred a few times. Just one base apart from a much larger clone, this may be a read error. The chain recombines TRBV5-6 with TRBJ1-2, with D unresolved. CDR1 and CDR2 (germline): SGHDT, YYEEEE. This CDR3 has 14 amino acids. CDR3 loop: CANSLAERRSGYTF. CDR3 sequence (DNA): TGTGCCAACAGCTTGGCCGAGAGGAGGAGTGGCTACACCTTC.

Concerning this clonotype: Germline is not matched at one junction end, which may reflect a read error. The gene calls are TRBV12-3 or TRBV12-4 and TRBJ2-7, with 11 bases that match TRBD2. This CDR3 has 16 amino acids. The CDR3 region is CASSLLAGGPPHEQYF. The CDR3 coding sequence is TGTGCTAGCAGTTTATTAGCGGGAGGGCCACCCCACGAGCAGTACTTC.

This sequence joins TRBV4-1 and TRBJ1-5; 8 nucleotides match TRBD1. J was trimmed by 10 bases and V by 2 bases; bases with no gene match: 13. The CDR3 runs to 16 residues. Germline V lookup: CDR1 MGHRA, CDR2 YSYEKL. CDR3 protein: CASSQSTDRVGQPQHF. CDR3 nucleotide sequence: TGCGCCAGCAGCCAAAGCACGGACAGGGTCGGCCAACCCCAGCATTTT.

A note on this clonotype: A read error may account for a junction end that differs from germline. V usage is TRBV24-1 and J usage is TRBJ1-1; D unclear. The CDR3 spans 13 residues. Germline assignment: CDR1 KGHDR and CDR2 SFDVKD. CDR3 sequence: CATSDSQNTETFF. In nucleotides, the CDR3 is TGTGCCACCAGTGATAGTCAGAACACTGAAACTTTCTTT.

Turning to this clonotype: An end of the junction differs from the germline gene, which may be a read error. CDR3 sequence: CAISLTSGDYEQYF. The CDR3 DNA reads as TGTGCCATCAGCTTAACTAGCGGTGACTACGAGCAGTACTTC. The chain has TRBV5-5 and TRBJ2-7; 8 bases agree with TRBD2. This CDR3 spans 14 amino acids. Per the germline V gene, CDR1 is SGHKS and CDR2 is YYEKEE (reference sequence).

This clonotype was seen more than once but under ten times. The rearrangement uses TRBV11-2 and TRBJ2-7; possible D gene TRBD2, 7 bases. The CDR3 totals 18 residues. Trimming cost V 2 bases and J 4 bases, with 24 bases left between them. The germline V gene encodes CDR1 SGHAT and CDR2 FQNNGV. Here the CDR3 DNA reads TGTGCCAGCAGCTTATCCGCTGGACTAGAGGTAGGGGGGTACGAGCAGTACTTC. It is translated as CASSLSAGLEVGGYEQYF.

This clonotype was found once. One junction end does not reproduce the germline sequence, and a read error may be involved. V usage is TRBV11-2 and J usage is TRBJ1-4; 12 bases fit TRBD1. The CDR3 totals 15 residues. Looked up from germline, CDR1 is SGHAT and CDR2 is FQNNGV. This CDR3 reads CANSPGTGGFENLFF. The CDR3 DNA sequence: TGTGCCAACAGCCCCGGGACAGGGGGCTTTGAGAATCTGTTTTTT.

As regards this clonotype: At one end the junction does not follow the germline gene, possibly because of a read error. This chain uses TRBV6-6 with TRBJ1-5, with D unclear. The closer fit of TRBJ2-3 to the DNA end suggests the J call may be wrong. CDR1 is MNHNY and CDR2 is SVGAGI in the germline V gene (reference sequence). This CDR3 comprises 16 residues. This CDR3 is CATSYRVEYTNQPQYF. CDR3 coding DNA: TGTGCCACCAGTTACCGAGTAGAGTATACCAATCAGCCCCAGTATTTT.

This clonotype was counted at least ten times. The gene calls are TRBV28 and TRBJ1-2; possible D gene TRBD1, 5 bases. The CDR3 runs 16 residues. Germline lookup yields CDR1 MDHEN and CDR2 SYDVKM. V lost 4 bases to trimming and J lost 4 bases, with 19 bases between them. The CDR3 coding sequence is TGTGCCAGCAGTTCTCCCGCGGAGGGGCGAGGCTATGGCTACACCTTC. It translates to CASSSPAEGRGYGYTF.

To note about this clonotype: Relative to the germline gene, one junction end is altered; a read error may explain this. The rearrangement joins TRBV12-3 or TRBV12-4 to TRBJ2-5; D not certain. The CDR3 contains 14 residues. The CDR3 loop reads CANSLCHQVETQYF. The DNA for the CDR3 is TGTGCCAACAGTTTATGTCACCAGGTAGAGACCCAGTACTTC.

Turning to this clonotype: At one of its ends the junction is not consistent with the germline gene, which may arise from a read error. The CDR3 DNA reads TGTGCCAGCGGCTTATCCTGGGGATCAGATACGCAATATTTT. Residues: CASGLSWGSDTQYF. The chain uses TRBV11-2 and TRBJ2-3; D remains unclear. The length of the CDR3 is 14 residues. Germline CDR1 SGHAT, CDR2 FQNNGV.

Note on this clonotype: A single base separates this from a much larger clone, so it may be a read error. The chain employs TRBV28 and TRBJ2-3; tentative D call: TRBD2 (5 bases). Trimming removed 3 bases from V and 5 bases from J, with 9 bases in between. Looked up from germline, CDR1 is MDHEN and CDR2 is SYDVKM. This CDR3 contains 13 residues. CDR3 residues: CASSLVEGDTQYF. The CDR3 nucleotides read TGTGCCAGCAGTTTGGTAGAGGGAGATACGCAGTATTTT.

This clonotype was picked up many times. The chain recombines TRBV2 with TRBJ1-2; TRBD1 might be the D (5 bases). CDR3 size: 14 residues. V was clipped by 0 bases and J by 10 bases, with 15 bases between them. Germline-derived CDR1 and CDR2 are SNHLY and FYNNEI. The CDR3 loop reads CASSEASGGSYYTF. The CDR3 bases are TGTGCCAGCAGTGAAGCTTCTGGGGGGTCGTACTACACCTTC. The whole variable domain, filled in from reference TRBV2 and TRBJ1-2, reads EPEVTQTPSHQVTQMGQEVILRCVPISNHLYFYWYRQILGQKVEFLVSFYNNEISEKSEIFDDQFSVERPDGSNFTLKIRSTKLEDSAMYFCASSEASGGSYYTFGSGTRLTVV.

Regarding this clonotype: The CDR3 end shows no conserved phenylalanine or tryptophan, and so a read error is likely. The chain employs TRBV11-2 and TRBJ2-5, with D possibly called TRBD1 or TRBD2 (6 bases each). CDR1 and CDR2 from the germline V gene are SGHAT and FQNNGV. This CDR3 has 15 residues. V was shortened by 5 bases and J by 4 bases, with 17 bases between the two germline ends. CDR3 protein: CASSDPTGAGETQYN. CDR3 coding DNA: TGTGCCAGCAGCGACCCGACAGGAGCGGGAGAGACCCAGTACAAC.

The table lists this clonotype with many counts. The V and J genes are TRBV19 and TRBJ1-1; no clear D gene. This CDR3 region has 12 residues. Germline V lookup: CDR1 LNHDA, CDR2 SQIVND (reference sequence). V lost 8 bases, J lost 1 base, and 8 bases lay in between. The CDR3 DNA follows: TGTGCCAGTCCTTACAGGAACACTGAAGCTTTCTTT. It specifies CASPYRNTEAFF.

To note about this clonotype: A read error may produce the germline difference seen at one junction end. This chain links TRBV11-2 with TRBJ2-7; D could derive from TRBD1 or TRBD2 (6 bases each). The CDR3 is 22 amino acids. Per germline, CDR1 SGHAT and CDR2 FQNNGV. CDR3 amino acids: CASRLDPEDPGGSPYFFYEQYF. The CDR3 bases are TGTGCCAGCCGCTTAGATCCGGAGGATCCCGGGGGCTCACCATATTTTTTCTACGAGCAGTACTTC.

Details on this clonotype: One end of the junction is discordant with germline, which a read error may explain. The V and J genes are TRBV6-5 and TRBJ2-1; D is possibly TRBD2 (6 bases). The CDR3 has 14 amino acids. Germline assignment: CDR1 MNHEY and CDR2 SVGAGI. The CDR3 here is CASSLLASNNEQFF. CDR3 bases: TGTGCCAGTAGTTTACTAGCTTCCAACAATGAGCAGTTCTTC.

About this clonotype: At one end, the junction sequence differs from germline, possibly due to a read error. The chain has TRBV4-1 and TRBJ2-1, with D tentatively TRBD1 or TRBD2 (5 bases each). Germline lookup yields CDR1 MGHRA and CDR2 YSYEKL. The CDR3 is 19 residues long. This CDR3 reads CSSSQDSRPSRDRFNEQFF. In DNA form, the CDR3 reads TGCTCCAGCAGCCAAGACTCAAGGCCCTCCCGGGACCGATTTAATGAGCAGTTCTTC.

With respect to this clonotype: Relative to the germline gene, one junction end is altered; a read error may explain this. The V gene is TRBV7-7, the J gene TRBJ2-1, with D uncertain. From germline, CDR1 is SSHAT and CDR2 FNYEAQ (reference sequence). CDR3 length equals 13 residues. The CDR3 region is CASSLSEADEQFF. The CDR3 DNA sequence: TGTGCTAGCAGCTTATCTGAGGCGGATGAGCAGTTCTTC.

A remark on this clonotype: The CDR3 does not close with the conserved phenylalanine or tryptophan, likely indicating a read error. No DNA is shown, since the ends of the CDR3 on it are uncertain; the CDR3 is the one TCRdb lists. This rearrangement joins TRBV6-1 to TRBJ2-3; TRBD2 was called by the table and not checked on the DNA. The CDR3 is 16 residues long, ends included. CDR1 is MNHNS, CDR2 SASEGT, per germline. CDR3 protein: CASSQLAGLTTGTHYS.

Points on this clonotype: At one end, the junction sequence differs from germline, possibly due to a read error. The chain uses TRBV7-9 and TRBJ2-7; D tentatively fits TRBD1 or TRBD2 (5 bases each). The CDR3 length is 12 residues. Germline loops: CDR1 SEHNR, CDR2 FQNEAQ (reference sequence). The CDR3 region is CASSLVGDEEYF. The CDR3, as DNA: TGTGCCAGCAGCTTAGTAGGGGACGAGGAGTACTTC.

This clonotype was counted at least ten times. This chain uses TRBV6-6 with TRBJ2-7; D is unclear. Trimming removed 6 bases at V and 5 bases at J, with 8 bases between. This CDR3 has 11 residues. Germline V gives CDR1 MNHNY, CDR2 SVGAGI (reference sequence). The CDR3 protein is CASSQSNEQYF. The DNA for the CDR3 is TGTGCCAGCAGCCAGTCGAACGAGCAGTACTTC.

The CDR3 is CSVEFRDRGVVDTQYF. Here the CDR3 DNA reads TGCAGCGTTGAATTCCGGGACAGGGGAGTTGTAGATACGCAGTATTTT. This chain joins TRBV29-1 and TRBJ2-3, with TRBD1 matching over 10 bases. The CDR3 runs to 16 residues. Trimming took 2 bases from V and 5 from J; bases not matched to a gene: 10. Germline assignment: CDR1 SQVTM and CDR2 ANQGSEA.

In regard to this clonotype: One end of the junction fails to match germline, which may point to a read error. This sequence joins TRBV4-2 and TRBJ2-5, with D hard to call. The germline CDR1 and CDR2 sequences are LGHNA and YNFKEQ. The CDR3 covers 15 residues. Written as DNA, the CDR3 is TGTGCCGGCAGCCAAGATAGACCTCCTCAAGAGACCCAGTACTTC. It encodes CAGSQDRPPQETQYF.

In the case of this clonotype: This may stem from a read error, because a much larger clone lies one nucleotide away. The V gene is TRBV20-1, the J gene TRBJ2-1; TRBD2 aligns across 14 bases. The CDR3 extends over 16 amino acids. Germline V gives CDR1 DFQATT, CDR2 SNEGSKA (reference sequence). The CDR3 DNA reads as TGCACTGCCCAGACTAGCGGGAGGGCCACCTACAATGAGCAGTTCTTC. It yields the protein CTAQTSGRATYNEQFF.

This clonotype was counted many times. This rearrangement joins TRBV12-5 to TRBJ2-1, with TRBD2 identical over 11 bases. Germline V gives CDR1 LGHNT, CDR2 FRNRAP. J lost 7 bases, V lost 0 bases, and 5 bases had no gene match. CDR3 length: 16 residues. CDR3 region: CASGLVLAGEGNEQFF. The CDR3 DNA reads TGTGCTAGTGGTTTGGTACTAGCGGGAGAGGGGAATGAGCAGTTCTTC.

V gene TRBV12-3 or TRBV12-4 combines with J gene TRBJ1-1; TRBD1 might be the D (6 bases). Trimming took off 11 bases at V and 7 bases at J, with 23 bases between the two ends. The CDR3 length is 14 residues. The CDR3 loop is CAGSPQQGSSEAFF. CDR3 nucleotide sequence: TGTGCCGGTAGTCCCCAACAGGGTAGCAGTGAAGCTTTCTTT.